This TCR beta chain comes out of a study of monozygotic twins with inflammatory bowel disease. Notes on this clonotype: The antigen is undetermined.

Each UMI harboured a 6-nucleotide sample barcode and was appended via template switching. TCRalpha and TCRbeta cDNA went through nested PCRs of roughly 17 and 9 cycles, two in total. TCRdb reprocessed the 5' RACE reads and keeps a single row for each CDR3 protein, giving no DNA. The specimen's table records 300,000 to 400,000 distinct CDR3 sequences. Study-wide findings and caveats: Since immunosuppressive treatments differed, patient repertoires may have gained added variability.

Someone took a 2.5 ml blood sample from each of the donors. The clonotype was recovered from a human donor with ulcerative colitis or Crohn's disease, or a healthy co-twin of an affected twin (not recorded which). The material sequenced was blood.

The CDR3 region is CASSFASGGWSSYNEQFF. The V call is TRBV7-2, the J call TRBJ2-1; TCRdb outputs TRBD2, but without DNA this stays unchecked. Per germline, CDR1 SGHTA and CDR2 FQGNSA. The CDR3 is 18 residues long.